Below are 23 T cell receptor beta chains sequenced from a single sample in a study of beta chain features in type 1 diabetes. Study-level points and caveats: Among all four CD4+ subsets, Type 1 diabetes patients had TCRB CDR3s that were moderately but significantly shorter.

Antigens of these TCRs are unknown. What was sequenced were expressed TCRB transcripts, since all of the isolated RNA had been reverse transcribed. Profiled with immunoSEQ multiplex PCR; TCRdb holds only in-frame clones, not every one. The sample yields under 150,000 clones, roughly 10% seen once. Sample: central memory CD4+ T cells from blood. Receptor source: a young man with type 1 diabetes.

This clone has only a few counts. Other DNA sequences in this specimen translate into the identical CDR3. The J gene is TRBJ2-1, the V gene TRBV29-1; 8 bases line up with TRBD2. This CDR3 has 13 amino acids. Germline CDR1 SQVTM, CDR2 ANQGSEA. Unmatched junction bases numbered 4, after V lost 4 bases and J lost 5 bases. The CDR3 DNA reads TGCAGCGTTGTTCGGGGGGGAGACAATGAGCAGTTCTTC. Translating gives CSVVRGGDNEQFF.

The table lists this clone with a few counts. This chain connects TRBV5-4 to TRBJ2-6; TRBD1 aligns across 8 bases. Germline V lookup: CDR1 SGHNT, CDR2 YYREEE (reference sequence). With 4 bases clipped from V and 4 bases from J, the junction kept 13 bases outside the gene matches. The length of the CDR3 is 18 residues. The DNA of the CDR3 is TGTGCCAGCAGCGCGGGACAGGCCCATCTAACGGGGGCCAACGTCCTGACTTTC. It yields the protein CASSAGQAHLTGANVLTF.

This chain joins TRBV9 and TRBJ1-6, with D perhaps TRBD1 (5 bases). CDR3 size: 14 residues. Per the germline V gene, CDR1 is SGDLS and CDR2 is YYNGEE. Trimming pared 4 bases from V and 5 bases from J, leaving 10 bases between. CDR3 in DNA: TGTGCCAGCAGCCTCAGGGTAAATAATTCACCCCTCCACTTT. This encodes CASSLRVNNSPLHF. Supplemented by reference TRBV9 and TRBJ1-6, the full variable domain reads DSGVTQTPKHLITATGQRVTLRCSPRSGDLSVYWYQQSLDQGLQFLIQYYNGEERAKGNILERFSAQQFPDLHSELNLSSLELGDSALYFCASSLRVNNSPLHFGNGTRLTVT.

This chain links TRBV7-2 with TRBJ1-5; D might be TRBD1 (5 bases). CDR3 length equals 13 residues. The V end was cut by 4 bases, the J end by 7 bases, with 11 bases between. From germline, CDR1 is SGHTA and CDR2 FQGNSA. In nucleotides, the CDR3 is TGTGCCAGCAGCTCCCAGGGAAGGCAGCCCCAGCATTTT. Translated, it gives CASSSQGRQPQHF.

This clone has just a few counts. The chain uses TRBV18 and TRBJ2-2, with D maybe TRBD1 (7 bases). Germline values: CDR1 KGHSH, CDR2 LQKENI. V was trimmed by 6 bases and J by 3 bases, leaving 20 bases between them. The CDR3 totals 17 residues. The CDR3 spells CASSTVGGGADTGELFF. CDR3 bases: TGTGCCAGCTCCACCGTAGGAGGGGGCGCCGACACCGGGGAGCTGTTTTTT.

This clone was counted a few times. The CDR3 nucleotides are TGTGCCAGCAGTCTCTCCACTAGGACAGGGGGGGAGCAGTACTTC. As protein: CASSLSTRTGGEQYF. The chain is built from TRBV7-2 and TRBJ2-7, with TRBD1 matching over 10 bases. The CDR3 is 15 amino acids. V dropped 6 bases and J dropped 7; count of bases not matched to a gene: 12. Germline V gene sequence: CDR1 SGHTA, CDR2 FQGNSA.

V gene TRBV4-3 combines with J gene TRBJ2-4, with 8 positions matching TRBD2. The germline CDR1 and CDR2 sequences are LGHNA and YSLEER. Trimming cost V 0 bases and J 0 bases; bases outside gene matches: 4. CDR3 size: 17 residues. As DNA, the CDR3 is TGCGCCAGCAGCCAAGACGGTAGCGGGGTAGCCAAAAACATTCAGTACTTC. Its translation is CASSQDGSGVAKNIQYF.

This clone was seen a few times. The CDR3 sequence is CASSDLRNQPQHF. DNA of the CDR3: TGTGCCAGCAGTGACCTCAGGAATCAGCCCCAGCATTTT. The gene calls are TRBV2 and TRBJ1-5; unclear D gene. This CDR3 has 13 residues. Trimming removed 3 bases at V and 4 bases at J, with 7 bases between. CDR1 is SNHLY and CDR2 is FYNNEI in the germline V gene.

The CDR3 sequence: CASSPQGQGLEFF. CDR3 DNA sequence: TGTGCCAGCAGCCCCCAGGGTCAAGGCCTTGAGTTCTTC. This sequence joins TRBV7-2 and TRBJ2-1, with D possibly being TRBD1 (5 bases). V was cut by 5 bases and J by 14 bases, with 19 bases left in between. The CDR3 loop spans 13 amino acids. Germline assignment: CDR1 SGHTA and CDR2 FQGNSA.

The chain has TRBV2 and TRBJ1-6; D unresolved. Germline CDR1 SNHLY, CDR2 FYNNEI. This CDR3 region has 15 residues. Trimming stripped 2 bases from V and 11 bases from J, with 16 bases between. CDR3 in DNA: TGTGCCAGCAGTGAAACGCGGAAATTGAACCCACCCCTCCACTTT. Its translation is CASSETRKLNPPLHF.

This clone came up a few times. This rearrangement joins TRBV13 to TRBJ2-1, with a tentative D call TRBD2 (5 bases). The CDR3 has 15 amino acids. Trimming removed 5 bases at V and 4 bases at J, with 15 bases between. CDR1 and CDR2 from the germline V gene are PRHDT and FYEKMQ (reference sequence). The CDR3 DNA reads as TGTGCCAGCAGCCCCCCAGAGTCGGGATACAATGAGCAGTTCTTC. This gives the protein CASSPPESGYNEQFF.

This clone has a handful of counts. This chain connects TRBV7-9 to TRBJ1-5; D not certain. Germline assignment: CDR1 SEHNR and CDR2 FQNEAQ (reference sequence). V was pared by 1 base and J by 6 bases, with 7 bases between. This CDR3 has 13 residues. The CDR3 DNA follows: TGTGCCAGCAGCTTAGGACAAAGTCAGCCCCAGCATTTT. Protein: CASSLGQSQPQHF.

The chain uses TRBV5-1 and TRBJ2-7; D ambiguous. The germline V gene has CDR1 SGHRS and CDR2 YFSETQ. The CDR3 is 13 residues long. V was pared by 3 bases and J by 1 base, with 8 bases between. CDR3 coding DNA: TGCGCCAGCAGCTCCGCGGCTTCCTACGAGCAGTACTTC. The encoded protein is CASSSAASYEQYF.

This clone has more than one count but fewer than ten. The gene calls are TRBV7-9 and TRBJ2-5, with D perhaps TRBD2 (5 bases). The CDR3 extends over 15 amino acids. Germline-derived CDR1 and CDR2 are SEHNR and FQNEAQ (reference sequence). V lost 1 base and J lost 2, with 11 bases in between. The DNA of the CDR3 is TGTGCCAGCAGCTTAGGAGGGTCGGCACAAGAGACCCAGTACTTC. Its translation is CASSLGGSAQETQYF.

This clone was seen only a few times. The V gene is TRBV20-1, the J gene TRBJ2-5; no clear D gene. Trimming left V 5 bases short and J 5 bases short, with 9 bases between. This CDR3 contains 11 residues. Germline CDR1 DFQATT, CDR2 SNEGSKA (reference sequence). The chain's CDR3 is CSAFRHETQYF. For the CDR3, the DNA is TGCAGTGCTTTCAGACATGAGACCCAGTACTTC.

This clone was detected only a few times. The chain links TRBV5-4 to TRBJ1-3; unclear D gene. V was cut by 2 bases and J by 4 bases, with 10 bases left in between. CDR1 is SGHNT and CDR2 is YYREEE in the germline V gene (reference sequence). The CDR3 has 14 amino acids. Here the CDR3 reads CASSLPGKGNTIYF. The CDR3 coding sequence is TGTGCCAGCAGCTTACCGGGGAAAGGAAACACCATATATTTT. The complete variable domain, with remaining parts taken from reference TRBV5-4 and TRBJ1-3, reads ETGVTQSPTHLIKTRGQQVTLRCSSQSGHNTVSWYQQALGQGPQFIFQYYREEENGRGNFPPRFSGLQFPNYSSELNVNALELDDSALYLCASSLPGKGNTIYFGEGSWLTVV.

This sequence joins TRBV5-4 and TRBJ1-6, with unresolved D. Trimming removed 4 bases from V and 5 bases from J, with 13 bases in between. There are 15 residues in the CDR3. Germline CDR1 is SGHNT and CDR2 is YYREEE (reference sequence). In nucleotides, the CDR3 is TGTGCCAGCAGCCGGGCGGAGGTTAATAATTCACCCCTCCACTTT. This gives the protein CASSRAEVNNSPLHF.

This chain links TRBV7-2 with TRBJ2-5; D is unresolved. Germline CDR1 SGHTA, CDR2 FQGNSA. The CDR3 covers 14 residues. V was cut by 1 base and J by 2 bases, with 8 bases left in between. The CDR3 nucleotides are TGTGCCAGCAGCTTAGTTTTCGGGCAAGAGACCCAGTACTTC. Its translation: CASSLVFGQETQYF. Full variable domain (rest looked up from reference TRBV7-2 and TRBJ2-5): GAGVSQSPSNKVTEKGKDVELRCDPISGHTALYWYRQSLGQGLEFLIYFQGNSAPDKSGLPSDRFSAERTGGSVSTLTIQRTQQEDSAVYLCASSLVFGQETQYFGPGTRLLVL.

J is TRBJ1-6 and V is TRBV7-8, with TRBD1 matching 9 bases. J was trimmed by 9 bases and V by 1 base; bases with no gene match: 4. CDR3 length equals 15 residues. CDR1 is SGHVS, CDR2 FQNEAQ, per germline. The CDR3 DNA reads TGTGCCAGCAGCTTAGACAGGGGGCTGAGTTCACCCCTCCACTTT. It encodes CASSLDRGLSSPLHF.

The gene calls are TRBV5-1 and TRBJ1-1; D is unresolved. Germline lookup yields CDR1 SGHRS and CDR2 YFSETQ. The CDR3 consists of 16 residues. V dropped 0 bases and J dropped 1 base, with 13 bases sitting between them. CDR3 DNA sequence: TGCGCCAGCAGCTTGGCCACCTATAACGGGAACACTGAAGCTTTCTTT. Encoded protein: CASSLATYNGNTEAFF.

CDR3 nucleotide sequence: TGTGCCAGCAGTTTATCGGGCCCACGGCCGTCCTACACCTTC. This sequence encodes CASSLSGPRPSYTF. The chain joins TRBV27 to TRBJ1-2; D is undetermined. Between the trimmed V and J ends, which lost 0 bases and 10 bases, there was a span of 15 bases. The length of the CDR3 is 14 residues. Germline lookup yields CDR1 MNHEY and CDR2 SMNVEV (reference sequence).

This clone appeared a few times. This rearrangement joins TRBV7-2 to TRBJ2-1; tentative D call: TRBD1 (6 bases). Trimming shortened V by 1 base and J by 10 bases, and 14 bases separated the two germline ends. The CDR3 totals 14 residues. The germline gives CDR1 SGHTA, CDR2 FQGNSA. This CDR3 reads CASSLGAGVGEQFF. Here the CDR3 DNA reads TGTGCCAGCAGCTTAGGGGCAGGGGTCGGGGAGCAGTTCTTC.

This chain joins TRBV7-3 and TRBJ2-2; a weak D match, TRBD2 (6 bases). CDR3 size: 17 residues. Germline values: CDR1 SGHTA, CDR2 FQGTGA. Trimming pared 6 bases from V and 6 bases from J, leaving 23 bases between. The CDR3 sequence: CASRSGGGARIPGELFF. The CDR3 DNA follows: TGTGCCAGCAGGTCTGGGGGAGGTGCTCGCATCCCCGGGGAGCTGTTTTTT.